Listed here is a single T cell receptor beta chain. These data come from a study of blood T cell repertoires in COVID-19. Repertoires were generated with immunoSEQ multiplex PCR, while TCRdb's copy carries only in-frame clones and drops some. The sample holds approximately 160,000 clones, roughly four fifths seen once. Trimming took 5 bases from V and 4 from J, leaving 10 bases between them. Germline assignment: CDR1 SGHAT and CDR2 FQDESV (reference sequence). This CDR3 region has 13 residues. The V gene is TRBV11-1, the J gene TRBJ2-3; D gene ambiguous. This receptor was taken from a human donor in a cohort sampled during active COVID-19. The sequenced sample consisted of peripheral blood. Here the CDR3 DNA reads TGTGCCAGCAGCCCCGACATACCAGATACGCAGTATTTT. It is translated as CASSPDIPDTQYF.